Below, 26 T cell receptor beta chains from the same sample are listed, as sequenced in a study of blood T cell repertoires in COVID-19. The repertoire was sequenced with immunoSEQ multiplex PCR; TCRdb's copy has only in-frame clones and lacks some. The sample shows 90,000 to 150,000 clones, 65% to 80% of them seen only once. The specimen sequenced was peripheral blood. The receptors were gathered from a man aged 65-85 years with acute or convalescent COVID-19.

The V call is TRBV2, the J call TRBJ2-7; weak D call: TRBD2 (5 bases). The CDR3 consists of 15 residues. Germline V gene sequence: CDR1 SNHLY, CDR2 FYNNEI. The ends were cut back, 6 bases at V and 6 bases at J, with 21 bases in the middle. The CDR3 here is CASRPLGAGAAEQYF. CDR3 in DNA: TGTGCCAGCAGACCCCTCGGCGCGGGTGCTGCCGAGCAGTACTTC.

The DNA of the CDR3 is TGCGCCAGCAGTCAACCGCATCCTACAGGTTACTCTGGGGCCAACGTCCTGACTTTC. It yields the protein CASSQPHPTGYSGANVLTF. The chain uses TRBV23-1 and TRBJ2-6; perhaps TRBD1 as D (5 bases). TRBV23-1 is reported as an ORF; its role is uncertain. The CDR3 totals 19 residues. Trimming pared 2 bases from V and 0 bases from J, leaving 17 bases between.

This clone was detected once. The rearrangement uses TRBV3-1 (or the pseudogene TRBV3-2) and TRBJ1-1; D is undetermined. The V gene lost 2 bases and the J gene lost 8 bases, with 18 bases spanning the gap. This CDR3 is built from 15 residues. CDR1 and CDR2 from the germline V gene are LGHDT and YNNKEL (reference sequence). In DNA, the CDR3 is TGTGCCAGCAGCCAACTTGCGGGCGCCCCCTCCGAAGCTTTCTTT. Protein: CASSQLAGAPSEAFF.

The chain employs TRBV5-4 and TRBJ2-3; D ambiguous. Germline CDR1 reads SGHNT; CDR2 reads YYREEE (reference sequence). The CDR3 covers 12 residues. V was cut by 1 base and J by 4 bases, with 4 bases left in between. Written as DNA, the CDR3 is TGTGCCAGCAGCTTGACAGCAGATACGCAGTATTTT. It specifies CASSLTADTQYF.

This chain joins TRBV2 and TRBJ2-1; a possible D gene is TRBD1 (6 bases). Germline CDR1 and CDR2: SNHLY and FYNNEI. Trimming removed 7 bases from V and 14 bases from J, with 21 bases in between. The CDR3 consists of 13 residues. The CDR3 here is CASKNGPQGLEFF. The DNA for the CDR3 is TGTGCCAGCAAGAATGGACCCCAGGGGTTAGAGTTCTTC.

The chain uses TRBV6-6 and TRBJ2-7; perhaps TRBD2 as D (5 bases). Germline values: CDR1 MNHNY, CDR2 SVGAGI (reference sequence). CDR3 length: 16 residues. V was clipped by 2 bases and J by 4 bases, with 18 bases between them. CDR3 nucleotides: TGTGCCAGCAGTTACAGCGGCGGCGGGTCTCTTTACGAGCAGTACTTC. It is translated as CASSYSGGGSLYEQYF.

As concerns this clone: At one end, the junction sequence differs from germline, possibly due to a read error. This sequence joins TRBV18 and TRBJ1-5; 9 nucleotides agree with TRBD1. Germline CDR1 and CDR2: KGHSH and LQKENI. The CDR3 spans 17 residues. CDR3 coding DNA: TGTGCCAGCTCAACACCCGGGACAGGGCGGAGCAATCAGCCCCAGCATTTT. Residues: CASSTPGTGRSNQPQHF.

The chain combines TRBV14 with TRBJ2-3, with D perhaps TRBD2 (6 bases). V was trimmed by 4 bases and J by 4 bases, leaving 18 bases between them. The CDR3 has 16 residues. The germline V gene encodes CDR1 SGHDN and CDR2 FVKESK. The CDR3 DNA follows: TGTGCCAGCAGCCCTTTTTCCGGGAGCGACTCAGATACGCAGTATTTT. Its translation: CASSPFSGSDSDTQYF.

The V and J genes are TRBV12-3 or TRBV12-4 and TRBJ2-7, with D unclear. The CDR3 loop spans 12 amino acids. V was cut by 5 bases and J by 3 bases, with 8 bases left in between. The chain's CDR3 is CASSRTVYEQYF. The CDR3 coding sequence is TGTGCCAGCAGTCGAACAGTCTACGAGCAGTACTTC.

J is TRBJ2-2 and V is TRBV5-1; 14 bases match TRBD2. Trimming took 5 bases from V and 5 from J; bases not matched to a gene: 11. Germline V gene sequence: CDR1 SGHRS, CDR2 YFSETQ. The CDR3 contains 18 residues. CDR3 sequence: CASSPQPGTSGGTGELFF. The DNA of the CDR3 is TGCGCCAGCAGTCCTCAACCCGGGACTAGCGGGGGAACCGGGGAGCTGTTTTTT.

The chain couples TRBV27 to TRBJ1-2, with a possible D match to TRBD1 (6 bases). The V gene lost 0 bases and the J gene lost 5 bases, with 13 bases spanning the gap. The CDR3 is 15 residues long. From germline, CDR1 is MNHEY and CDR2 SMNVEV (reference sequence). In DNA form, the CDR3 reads TGTGCCAGCAGTTTATCCGCCGGGACACCGTATGGCTACACCTTC. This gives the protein CASSLSAGTPYGYTF.

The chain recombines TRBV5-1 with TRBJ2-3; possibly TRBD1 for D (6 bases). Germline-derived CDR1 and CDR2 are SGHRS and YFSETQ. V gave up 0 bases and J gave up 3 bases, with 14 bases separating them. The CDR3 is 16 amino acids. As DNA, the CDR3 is TGCGCCAGCAGCTTGGGACTACAGGGTCTGACAGATACGCAGTATTTT. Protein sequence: CASSLGLQGLTDTQYF.

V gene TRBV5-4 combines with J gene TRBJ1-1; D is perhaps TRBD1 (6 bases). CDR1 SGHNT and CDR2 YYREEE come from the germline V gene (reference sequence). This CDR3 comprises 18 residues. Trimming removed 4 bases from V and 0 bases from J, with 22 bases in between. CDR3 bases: TGTGCCAGCAGCATTTTTCGATGGGGGGGGCCCATGAACACTGAAGCTTTCTTT. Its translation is CASSIFRWGGPMNTEAFF.

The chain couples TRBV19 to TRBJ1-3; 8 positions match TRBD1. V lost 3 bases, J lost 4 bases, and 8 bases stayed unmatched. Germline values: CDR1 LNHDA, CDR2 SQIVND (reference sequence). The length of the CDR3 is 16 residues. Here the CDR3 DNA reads TGTGCCAGTAGTATCCCCGGACAGGGTGCAGGAAACACCATATATTTT. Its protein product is CASSIPGQGAGNTIYF.

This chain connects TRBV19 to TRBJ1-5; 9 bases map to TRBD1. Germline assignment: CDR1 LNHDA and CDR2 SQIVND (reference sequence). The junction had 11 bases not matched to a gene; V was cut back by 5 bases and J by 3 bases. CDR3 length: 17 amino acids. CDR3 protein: CASSARDRVRNNQPQHF. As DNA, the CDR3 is TGTGCCAGTAGTGCCCGGGACAGGGTCAGGAACAATCAGCCCCAGCATTTT.

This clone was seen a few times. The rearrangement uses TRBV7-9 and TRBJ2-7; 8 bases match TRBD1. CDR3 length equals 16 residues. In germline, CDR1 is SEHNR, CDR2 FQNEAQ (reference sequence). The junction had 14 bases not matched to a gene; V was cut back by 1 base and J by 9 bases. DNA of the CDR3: TGTGCCAGCAGCTTAGGAGTGGTCGTGACAGGGGCTTTGCAGTACTTC. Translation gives CASSLGVVVTGALQYF.

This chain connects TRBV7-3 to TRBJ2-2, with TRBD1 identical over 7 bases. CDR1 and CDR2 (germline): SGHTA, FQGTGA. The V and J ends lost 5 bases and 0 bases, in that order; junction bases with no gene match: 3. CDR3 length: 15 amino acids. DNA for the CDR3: TGTGCCAGCAGCAACAGGGGTCCGAACACCGGGGAGCTGTTTTTT. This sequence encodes CASSNRGPNTGELFF.

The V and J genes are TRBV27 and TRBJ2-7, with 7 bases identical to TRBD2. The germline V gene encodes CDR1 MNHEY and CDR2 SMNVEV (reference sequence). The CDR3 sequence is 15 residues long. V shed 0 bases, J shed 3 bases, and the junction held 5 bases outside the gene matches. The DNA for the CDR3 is TGTGCCAGCAGTTTATCGATTTGGGAGGGCTACGAGCAGTACTTC. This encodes CASSLSIWEGYEQYF.

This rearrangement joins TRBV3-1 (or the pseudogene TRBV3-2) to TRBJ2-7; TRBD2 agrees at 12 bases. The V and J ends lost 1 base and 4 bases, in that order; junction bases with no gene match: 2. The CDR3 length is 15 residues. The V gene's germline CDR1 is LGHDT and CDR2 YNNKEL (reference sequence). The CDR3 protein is CASSQGLAGVYEQYF. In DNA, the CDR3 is TGTGCCAGCAGCCAAGGACTAGCGGGAGTTTACGAGCAGTACTTC.

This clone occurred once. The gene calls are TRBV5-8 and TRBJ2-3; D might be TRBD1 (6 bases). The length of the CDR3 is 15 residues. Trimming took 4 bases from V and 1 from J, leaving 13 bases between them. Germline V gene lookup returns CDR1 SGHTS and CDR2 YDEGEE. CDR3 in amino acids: CASSPNRARTDTQYF. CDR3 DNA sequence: TGTGCCAGCAGCCCAAACAGGGCCCGCACAGATACGCAGTATTTT.

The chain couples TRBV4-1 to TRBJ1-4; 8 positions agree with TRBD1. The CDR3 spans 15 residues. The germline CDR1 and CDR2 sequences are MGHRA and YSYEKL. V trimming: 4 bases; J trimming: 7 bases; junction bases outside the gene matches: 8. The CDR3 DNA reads TGCGCCAGCAGCCCCCCGGACAGGGAAAGTGAAAAACTGTTTTTT. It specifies CASSPPDRESEKLFF.

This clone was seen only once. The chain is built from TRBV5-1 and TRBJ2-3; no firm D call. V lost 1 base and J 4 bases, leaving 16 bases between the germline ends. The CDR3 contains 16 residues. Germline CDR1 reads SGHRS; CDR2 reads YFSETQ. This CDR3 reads CASSLSAVQSADTQYF. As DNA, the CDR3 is TGCGCCAGCAGCTTGTCCGCGGTCCAATCAGCAGATACGCAGTATTTT.

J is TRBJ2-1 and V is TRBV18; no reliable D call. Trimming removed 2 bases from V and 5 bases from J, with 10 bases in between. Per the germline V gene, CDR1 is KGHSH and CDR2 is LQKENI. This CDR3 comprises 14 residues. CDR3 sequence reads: CASSPVGPHNEQFF. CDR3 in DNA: TGTGCCAGCTCACCAGTTGGCCCGCACAATGAGCAGTTCTTC.

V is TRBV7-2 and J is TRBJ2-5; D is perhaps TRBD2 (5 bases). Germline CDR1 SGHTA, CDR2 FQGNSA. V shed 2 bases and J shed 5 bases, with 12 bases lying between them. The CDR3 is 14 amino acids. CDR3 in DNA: TGTGCCAGCAGCTTACCGTTTGGCGGGGAGACCCAGTACTTC. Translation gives CASSLPFGGETQYF.

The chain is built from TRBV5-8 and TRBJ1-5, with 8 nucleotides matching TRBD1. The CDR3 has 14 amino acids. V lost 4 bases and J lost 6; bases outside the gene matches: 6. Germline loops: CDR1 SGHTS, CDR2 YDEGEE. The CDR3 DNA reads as TGTGCCAGCAGCCCATGGACAGGGCGTCAGCCCCAGCATTTT. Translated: CASSPWTGRQPQHF.

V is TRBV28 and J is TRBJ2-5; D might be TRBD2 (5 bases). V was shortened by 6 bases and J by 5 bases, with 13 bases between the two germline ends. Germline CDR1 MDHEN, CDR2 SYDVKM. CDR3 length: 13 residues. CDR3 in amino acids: CASRPGERETQYF. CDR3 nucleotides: TGTGCCAGCAGGCCCGGGGAGCGGGAGACCCAGTACTTC.